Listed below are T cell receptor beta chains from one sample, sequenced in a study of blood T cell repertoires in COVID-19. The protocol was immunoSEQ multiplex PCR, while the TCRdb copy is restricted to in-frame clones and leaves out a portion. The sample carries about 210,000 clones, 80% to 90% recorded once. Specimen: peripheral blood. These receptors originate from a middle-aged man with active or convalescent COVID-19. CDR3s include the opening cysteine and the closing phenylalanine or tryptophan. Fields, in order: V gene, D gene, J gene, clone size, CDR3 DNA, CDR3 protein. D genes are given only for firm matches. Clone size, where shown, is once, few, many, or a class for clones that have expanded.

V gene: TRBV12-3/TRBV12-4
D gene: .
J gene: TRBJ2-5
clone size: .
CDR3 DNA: TGTGCCAGCAGTTTAGGGGGGGAGGCGACCCAGTACTTC
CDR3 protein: CASSLGGEATQYF

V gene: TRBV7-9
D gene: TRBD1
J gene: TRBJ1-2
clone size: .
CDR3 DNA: TGTGCCAGCAGCCTCGACAGGGTCCATGGCTACACCTTC
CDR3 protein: CASSLDRVHGYTF

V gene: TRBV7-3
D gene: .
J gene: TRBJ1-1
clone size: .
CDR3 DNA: TGTGCCAGCAGCTCGACGACAGGCGACACTGAAGCTTTCTTT
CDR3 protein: CASSSTTGDTEAFF

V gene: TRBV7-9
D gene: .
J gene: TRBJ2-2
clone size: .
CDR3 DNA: TGTGCCAGCAGCTTACGTCGGGATACCGGGGAGCTGTTTTTT
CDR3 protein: CASSLRRDTGELFF

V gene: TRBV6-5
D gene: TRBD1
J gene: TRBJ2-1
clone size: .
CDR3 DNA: TGTGCCAGCAGTTCCCCCGGGACAGGGGGCCATGAGCAGTTCTTC
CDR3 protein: CASSSPGTGGHEQFF

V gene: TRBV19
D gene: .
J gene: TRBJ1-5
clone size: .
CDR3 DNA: TGTGCCAGTAGTACAGGGGACAATCAGCCCCAGCATTTT
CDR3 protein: CASSTGDNQPQHF

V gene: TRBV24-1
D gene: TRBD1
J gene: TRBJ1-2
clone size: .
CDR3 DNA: TGTGCCACCAGTGACTGGGGACAGGAATTATTCGGCTACACCTTC
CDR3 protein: CATSDWGQELFGYTF

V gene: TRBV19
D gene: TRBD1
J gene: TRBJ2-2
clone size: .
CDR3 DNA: TGTGCCAGTAGTACCCGGACAGGGCGCGACACCGGGGAGCTGTTTTTT
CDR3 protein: CASSTRTGRDTGELFF

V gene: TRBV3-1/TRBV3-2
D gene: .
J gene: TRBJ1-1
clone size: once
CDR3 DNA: TGTGCCAGCAGCCAAGGAGGTAGGCCTGAAGCTTTCTTT
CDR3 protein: CASSQGGRPEAFF

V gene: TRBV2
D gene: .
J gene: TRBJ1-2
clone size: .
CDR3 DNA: TGTGCCAGCAGTGAAGACAGAATCGGCTACACCTTC
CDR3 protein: CASSEDRIGYTF

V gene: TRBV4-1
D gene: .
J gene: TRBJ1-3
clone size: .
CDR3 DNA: TGCGCCAGCAGCCACTCGAATTTTCGCAGGCCCTCTGGAAACACCATATATTTT
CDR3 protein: CASSHSNFRRPSGNTIYF

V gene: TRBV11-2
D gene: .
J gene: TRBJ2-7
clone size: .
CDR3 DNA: TGTGCCAGCAGCCCTTCCTACGAGCAGTACTTC
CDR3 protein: CASSPSYEQYF

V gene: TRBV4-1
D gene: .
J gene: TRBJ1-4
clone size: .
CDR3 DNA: TGCGCCAGCAGCCAGCCGGTCCGGTCCACTAATGAAAAACTGTTTTTT
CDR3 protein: CASSQPVRSTNEKLFF

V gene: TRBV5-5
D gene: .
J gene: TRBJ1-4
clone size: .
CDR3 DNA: TGTGCCAGCAGCGCGCGCGGGAGGAGGGAAATTGAAACTAATGAAAAACTGTTTTTT
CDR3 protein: CASSARGRREIETNEKLFF

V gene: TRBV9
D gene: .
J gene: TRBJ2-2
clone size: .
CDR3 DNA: TGTGCCAGCAGCGTACGGCGGGTGAACACCGGGGAGCTGTTTTTT
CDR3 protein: CASSVRRVNTGELFF

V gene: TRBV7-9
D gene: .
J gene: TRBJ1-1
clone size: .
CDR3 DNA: TGTGCCAGCTCCCCCCGGGGAGGCACTGAAGCTTTCTTT
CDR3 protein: CASSPRGGTEAFF

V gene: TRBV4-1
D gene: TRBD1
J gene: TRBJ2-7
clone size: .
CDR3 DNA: TGCGCCAGCAGCCCCCACCCACAGGGGGCAAGGAACGAGCAGTACTTC
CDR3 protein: CASSPHPQGARNEQYF

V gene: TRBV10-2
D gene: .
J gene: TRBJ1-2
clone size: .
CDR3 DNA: TGCGCCAGCAGTGAGTCGATGAGCCTCTCCTACACCTTC
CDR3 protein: CASSESMSLSYTF

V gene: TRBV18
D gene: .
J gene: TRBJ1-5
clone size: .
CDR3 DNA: TGTGCCAGCTCACCACTCGGGAGTGGTGGCAATCAGCCCCAGCATTTT
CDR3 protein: CASSPLGSGGNQPQHF

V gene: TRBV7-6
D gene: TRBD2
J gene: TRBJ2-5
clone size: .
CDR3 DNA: TGTGCCAGCAGTTTCCCGGGACTAGCGGGGGAGACCCAGTACTTC
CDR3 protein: CASSFPGLAGETQYF

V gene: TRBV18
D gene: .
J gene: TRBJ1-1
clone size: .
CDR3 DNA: TGTGCCAGCTCATGGCAGGAACATGAAGCTTTCTTT
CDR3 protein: CASSWQEHEAFF

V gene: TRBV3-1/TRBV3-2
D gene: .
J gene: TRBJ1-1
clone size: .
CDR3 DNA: TGTGCCAGCAGCCAAGACCCCCCCCGGAACACTGAAGCTTTCTTT
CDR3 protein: CASSQDPPRNTEAFF

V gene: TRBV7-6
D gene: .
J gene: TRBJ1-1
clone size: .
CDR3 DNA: TGTGCCAGCAGCTTAGGGACAGACCTGAACACTGAAGCTTTCTTT
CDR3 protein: CASSLGTDLNTEAFF

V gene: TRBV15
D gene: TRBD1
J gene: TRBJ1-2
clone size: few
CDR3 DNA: TGTGCCACCAGCACGGCTAACAGGGGGCGCGACTATGGCTACACCTTC
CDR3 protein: CATSTANRGRDYGYTF

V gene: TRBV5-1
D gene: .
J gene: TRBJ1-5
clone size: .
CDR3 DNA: TGCGCCAGCAGCTTGGCCGGGTCCCAGCCCCAGCATTTT
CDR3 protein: CASSLAGSQPQHF

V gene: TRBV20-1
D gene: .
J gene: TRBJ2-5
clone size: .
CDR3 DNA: TGCAGTGCGGGCAGGGGAGAGACCCAGTACTTC
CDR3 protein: CSAGRGETQYF

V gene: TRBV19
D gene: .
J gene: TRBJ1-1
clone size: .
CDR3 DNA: TGTGCCAGTAGTCCAGAGAGGGCAAACACTGAAGCTTTCTTT
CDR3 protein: CASSPERANTEAFF

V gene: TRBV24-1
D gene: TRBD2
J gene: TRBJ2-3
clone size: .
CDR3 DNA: TGTGCCACCAGTGAGGAAGTAGCGGGAGGCACAGATACGCAGTATTTT
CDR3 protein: CATSEEVAGGTDTQYF

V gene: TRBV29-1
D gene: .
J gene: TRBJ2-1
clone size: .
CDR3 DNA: TGCAGCGTTGAAGATCTCCGGGATGAGCAGTTCTTC
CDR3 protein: CSVEDLRDEQFF

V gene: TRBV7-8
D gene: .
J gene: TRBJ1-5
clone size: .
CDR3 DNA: TGTGCCAGCAGCTTATTTGAGAGCAGGAGGAATCAGCCCCAGCATTTT
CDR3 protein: CASSLFESRRNQPQHF

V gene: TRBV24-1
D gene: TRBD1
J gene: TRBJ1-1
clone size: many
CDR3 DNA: TGTGCCACCAGTGACTGGACAGGGGAGGCTTTCTTT
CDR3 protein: CATSDWTGEAFF

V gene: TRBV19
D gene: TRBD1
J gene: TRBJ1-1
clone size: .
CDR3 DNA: TGTGCCAGTGGACGACAGGGAAATGAAGCTTTCTTT
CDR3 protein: CASGRQGNEAFF

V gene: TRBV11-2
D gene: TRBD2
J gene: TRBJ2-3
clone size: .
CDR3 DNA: TGTGCCAGCAGCTTGTCGCCCGGGACTAGTTTTGGTACGCAGTATTTT
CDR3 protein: CASSLSPGTSFGTQYF

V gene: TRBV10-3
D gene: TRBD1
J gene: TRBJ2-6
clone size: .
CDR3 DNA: TGTGCCATCAGTGAGTCGCCCCTCGGGGGACAGGGAGCTGGGGCCAACGTCCTGACTTTC
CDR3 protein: CAISESPLGGQGAGANVLTF

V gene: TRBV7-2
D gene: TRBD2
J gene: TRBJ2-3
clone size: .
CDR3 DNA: TGTGCCAGCAGCTCTATAGCGGGGTTCACAGATACGCAGTATTTT
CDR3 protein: CASSSIAGFTDTQYF

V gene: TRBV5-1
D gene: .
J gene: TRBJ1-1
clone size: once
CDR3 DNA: TGCGCCAGCAGCTTGGATCCCCTAGTTATGAACACTGAAGCTTTCTTT
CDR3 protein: CASSLDPLVMNTEAFF

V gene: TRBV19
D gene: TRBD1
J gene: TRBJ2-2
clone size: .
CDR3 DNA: TGTGCCAGTAGTATGGACAGGGCGAACACCGGGGAGCTGTTTTTT
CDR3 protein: CASSMDRANTGELFF

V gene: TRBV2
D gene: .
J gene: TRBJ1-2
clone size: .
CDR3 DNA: TGTGCCAGCAGAGTGGGCGCCTATGGCTACACCTTC
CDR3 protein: CASRVGAYGYTF

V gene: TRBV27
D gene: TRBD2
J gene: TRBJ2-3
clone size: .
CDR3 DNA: TGTGCCAGCAGTCCCCCCTCGTCGGGAGGGCCTGATACGCAGTATTTT
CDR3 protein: CASSPPSSGGPDTQYF

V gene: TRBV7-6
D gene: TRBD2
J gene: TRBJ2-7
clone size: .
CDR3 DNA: TGTGCCAGCAGCTTAGGGGGACTAGCGGGAGTTTACGAGCAGTACTTC
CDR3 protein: CASSLGGLAGVYEQYF

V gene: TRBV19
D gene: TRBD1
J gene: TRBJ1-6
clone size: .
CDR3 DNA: TGTGCCAGTAGTCGGACAGGGGGCGCATCTAATTCACCCCTCCACTTT
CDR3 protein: CASSRTGGASNSPLHF

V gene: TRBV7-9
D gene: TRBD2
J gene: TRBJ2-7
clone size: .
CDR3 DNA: TGTGCCAGCAGCCCTAGCGGGGGCCCTGGGGAGCAGTACTTC
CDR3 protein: CASSPSGGPGEQYF

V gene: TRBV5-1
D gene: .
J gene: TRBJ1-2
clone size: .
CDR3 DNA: TGCGCCAGCAGCTTGGCCGACAGCTATGGCTACACCTTC
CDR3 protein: CASSLADSYGYTF

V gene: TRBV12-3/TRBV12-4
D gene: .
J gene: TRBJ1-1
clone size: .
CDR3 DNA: TGTGCCAGCAGTTTAGGGGCGAACACTGAAGCTTTCTTT
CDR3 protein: CASSLGANTEAFF

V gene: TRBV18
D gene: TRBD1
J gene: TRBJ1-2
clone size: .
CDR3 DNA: TGTGCCAGCTTCCTCGGACAGGGGTATGGCTACACCTTC
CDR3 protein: CASFLGQGYGYTF

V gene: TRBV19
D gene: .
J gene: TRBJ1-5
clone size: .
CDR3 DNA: TGTGCCAGTAGTATGAGGAGGGATCAGCCCCAGCATTTT
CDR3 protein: CASSMRRDQPQHF

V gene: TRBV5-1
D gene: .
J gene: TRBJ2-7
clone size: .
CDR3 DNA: TGCGCCAGCAGCCTCCTACAGGCTAACTACGAGCAGTACTTC
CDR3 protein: CASSLLQANYEQYF

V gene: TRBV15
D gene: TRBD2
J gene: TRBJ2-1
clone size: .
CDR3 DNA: TGTGCCACCAGCAGAGGGACTAGCGGCTACAATGAGCAGTTCTTC
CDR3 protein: CATSRGTSGYNEQFF

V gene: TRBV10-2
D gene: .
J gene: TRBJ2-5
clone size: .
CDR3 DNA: TGCGCCAGCAGTGAAAATCCCCGTGAGACCCAGTACTTC
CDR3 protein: CASSENPRETQYF

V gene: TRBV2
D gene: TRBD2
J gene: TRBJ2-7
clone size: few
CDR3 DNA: TGTGCCAGCAGTGATGGAGCGGGGGGGCTTTACTACGAGCAGTACTTC
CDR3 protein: CASSDGAGGLYYEQYF

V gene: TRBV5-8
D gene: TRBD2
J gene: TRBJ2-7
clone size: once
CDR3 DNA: TGTGCCAGCCCCTGGGGGGGTGCAAACGAGCAGTACTTC
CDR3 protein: CASPWGGANEQYF

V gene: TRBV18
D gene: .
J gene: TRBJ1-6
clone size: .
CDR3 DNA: TGTGCCAGCTCACCAGTTGGGACACGGAATTCACCCCTCCACTTT
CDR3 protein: CASSPVGTRNSPLHF

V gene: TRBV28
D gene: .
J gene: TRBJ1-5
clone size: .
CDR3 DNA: TGTGCCAGCAGCTGGGGAGAGGACAGCAATCAGCCCCAGCATTTT
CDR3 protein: CASSWGEDSNQPQHF

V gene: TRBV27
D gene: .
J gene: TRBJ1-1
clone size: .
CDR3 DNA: TGTGCCAGCAGTTTAATGGGGGGGTGGGCTGAAGCTTTCTTT
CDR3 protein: CASSLMGGWAEAFF

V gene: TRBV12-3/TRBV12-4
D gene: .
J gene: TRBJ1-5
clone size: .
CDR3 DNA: TGTGCCAGCAGTTGGGCCTCCGAGCCCCAGCATTTT
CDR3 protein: CASSWASEPQHF

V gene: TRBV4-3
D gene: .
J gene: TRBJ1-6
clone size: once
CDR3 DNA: TGCGCCAGCAGCCTAGGACAGTTTAATTCACCCCTCCACTTT
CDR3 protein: CASSLGQFNSPLHF

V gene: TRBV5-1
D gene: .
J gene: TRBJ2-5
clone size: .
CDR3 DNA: TGCGCCAGCAGCTCCCAACCAGGGGCACAAGAGACCCAGTACTTC
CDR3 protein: CASSSQPGAQETQYF

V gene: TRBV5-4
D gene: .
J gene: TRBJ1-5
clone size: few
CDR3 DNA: TGTGCCAGCAGCTTGGAGCCCAATCAGCCCCAGCATTTT
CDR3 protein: CASSLEPNQPQHF

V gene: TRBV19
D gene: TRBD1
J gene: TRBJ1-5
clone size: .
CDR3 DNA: TGTGCCAGTAGTACTACGGGACAGAGGAATCAGCCCCAGCATTTT
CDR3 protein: CASSTTGQRNQPQHF